This T cell receptor beta chain appears in the sequencing data of a study of prognosis after radiotherapy for stage I lung cancer (dated by TCRdb to the early 2020s). For the wider study: Over 15 stage I NSCLC patients were enrolled in Nanjing, China, between 2018 and early 2019. The patients included 12 to 15 who had newly diagnosed primary stage I lung tumors, along with about 5 others who had oligometastatic NSCLC after their primary tumor had been surgically resected. SBRT was delivered in 3 to 5 fractions with a biologically effective dose of at least 100 Gy, and image-guided IMRT or VMAT was used for delivery. After SBRT, distant metastases developed in four of the 19 patients at a median of approximately seven months, while the remaining 15 patients had no significant progression. No patient received concurrent therapy alongside SBRT. The study profiled peripheral blood TCR beta repertoires from stage I NSCLC patients before and after stereotactic body radiotherapy and related them to distant failure. The cohort was made up of 13 men and about 6 women, with a median age of roughly 79 years and an age range of about 50 to 84 years. Roughly 12 patients had adenocarcinoma and seven had squamous cell carcinoma as the tumor histology. A total of roughly 40 blood samples from roughly 20 patients were sequenced, with one sample obtained before and one obtained after SBRT for each patient. Every patient was deemed medically inoperable, around 11 because of comorbidities and more than five because they refused surgery. What the study reported, not specific to this receptor: Limitations of the study included a small cohort and short follow-up, and the study findings need independent validation. All reported P values were unadjusted for multiple comparisons. Post-SBRT Shannon entropy and its change from baseline were lower in patients who developed distant metastases; baseline Shannon entropy was not associated with metastases. Differences in TRBV and TRBJ usage frequencies by metastasis status were reportedly observed in two V genes at baseline and in roughly ten V and two J genes after SBRT. Unique TCR clone counts fell after SBRT (median 10,088 before versus about 7,400 after; Wilcoxon paired P=0.011). No determination of tumor specificity was made for expanded TCR clones.

A history of other malignancies or of prior chemotherapy or radiotherapy was absent in all patients, and node-negative disease was shown on CT and PET/CT in all patients. At each of the two time points, around 5.7 milliliters of peripheral venous blood were collected into EDTA tubes. PBMCs were isolated by Ficoll-Paque Plus density-gradient centrifugation. Samples were stored at -80°C immediately after collection until analysis. This clonotype has ten or more counts. Which antigen it targets is not known. Per-nucleotide qualities are absent, and no much larger clonotype sits a single base away. The TCR beta CDR3 region was amplified from genomic DNA by two rounds of multiplex PCR. The first PCR round used primers specific to each TRBV and TRBJ gene, with sequences filed in Chinese patent CN105087789A. Universal primers were used in the second round of PCR. The Roche High Pure PCR Template Preparation Kit was used to extract genomic DNA from frozen PBMCs. An Illumina HiSeq 3000 was used to sequence the libraries paired-end with 151 bp reads. In the original analysis: CutAdapt was used to discard raw reads that did not contain the multiplex PCR primer sequences. PEAR was used to merge high-quality paired reads into contigs. By aligning each contig to reference sequences, MiXCR assigned the TRB V, D and J gene segments to that contig. CDR3 sequences were clustered by base quality and sequence similarity to remove sequencing errors. Diversity was measured as Shannon entropy normalized by the natural log of productive TCR sequence number. Clonality was computed as one minus the ratio of Shannon entropy to the natural log of the number of unique clonotypes. The Youden index of ROC curves was used to select progression-free survival cut-offs for repertoire metrics, and analyses were performed in R 3.5.3. Using fastp trimming at Q25 and MiXCR clonotype assembly, TCRdb reanalyzed the public sequencing data and kept in-frame beta chains. Every CDR3 protein is listed once, alongside the most common genes and DNA of its rows. None of the V and J calls come from the authors' own analysis; TCRdb made them. The table for this sample lists around 26,000 distinct CDR3 sequences; about 40% of them were counted only once. The ten largest clones capture about 22% of the sample.

The CDR3 contains 14 residues, cysteine and phenylalanine counted. The entry retains the CDR3 DNA only, 42 bases that are in frame from base 1. For CDR1 and CDR2, the germline V gene (reference sequence) lists DFQATT and SNEGSKA. Here V drops 6 bases and J drops 1 base, and the junction holds 7 bases not matched to any gene. The TCR was taken from a donor over 45 with non-small cell lung cancer. The chain uses TRBV20-1 and TRBJ2-7; 9 central bases correspond to TRBD1. The sequencing used PBMCs, collected before or after stereotactic body radiation therapy (not recorded which). The CDR3 corresponds to CSAPSGTGSYEQYF. The DNA is as follows: TGCAGTGCCCCCTCAGGGACAGGGTCCTACGAGCAGTACTTC.